This T cell receptor (beta chain) was recorded in a study of blood T cell repertoires in COVID-19. Study-level background: PBMCs, B-cell-depleted T cells, or T cells provided the cDNA or gDNA that made up the material.

The CDR3 sequence is 15 residues long. Germline CDR1 is SGHKS and CDR2 is YYEKEE (reference sequence). Between the trimmed V and J ends, which lost 2 bases and 8 bases, there was a span of 14 bases. Cohort 3 donors counted as recovered after two negative PCRs, clearance, or resolved symptoms. As originally analysed: Nucleated cell number was recorded as an estimate derived from reference gene primer amplification. Assay used: immunoSEQ multiplex PCR; TCRdb lists only in-frame clones, some missing. The V and J calls and clone size were taken over from that table, and D and trimming were inferred from the DNA. The sample lists approximately 230,000 clones; just over 85% were seen once.

The receptor comes from a man between 40 and 49 years old who had recovered from COVID-19. Specimen: PBMCs or T cells enriched from blood (not recorded which). The rearrangement links TRBV5-5 to TRBJ1-6; no firm D call. The DNA of the CDR3 is TGTGCCAGCAGCTTTGGACTGGTTGGGGATTCACCCCTCCACTTT. Protein product: CASSFGLVGDSPLHF.